This T cell receptor beta chain was found in a study of CXCR3 chemokines and chemotherapy response in bladder cancer. V lost 1 base and J lost 0, with 8 bases in between. The CDR3 has 14 residues. Germline V gives CDR1 SGHDT, CDR2 YYEEEE. TCRdb re-called the PCR reads through MiXCR, storing one row per CDR3 protein. The sample has about 8,600 distinct CDR3 sequences, 10% to 15% seen once. This clonotype is labeled medium-sized. The V call is TRBV5-6, the J call TRBJ2-7; D is unresolved. The specimen was collected from a patient whose treatment included neoadjuvant chemotherapy. The TCR comes from a human donor with bladder cancer that responded to neoadjuvant chemotherapy. The CDR3 coding sequence is TGTGCCAGCAGCTTGCAGGTTAGCTCCTACGAGCAGTACTTC. This encodes CASSLQVSSYEQYF.